Following are 5 T cell receptor beta chains from one sample sequenced in a study of OX40 agonist ivuxolimab in advanced cancers. Libraries were prepared by immunoSEQ multiplex PCR; TCRdb keeps only in-frame clonotypes and omits some of them. The table shows about 70,000 clones, with around nine tenths occurring only once. The source was CD4+ or CD8+ T cells sorted from blood, collected in a trial of the OX40 agonist ivuxolimab. The receptor source for this set is an adult with an advanced solid tumor such as melanoma, head and neck, liver or kidney cancer.

The rearrangement uses TRBV19 and TRBJ2-1; possibly TRBD1 for D (5 bases). V was cut by 1 base and J by 7 bases, with 14 bases left in between. Looked up from germline, CDR1 is LNHDA and CDR2 is SQIVND (reference sequence). CDR3 length: 15 residues. CDR3 DNA sequence: TGTGCCAGTAGTATAGCAGGGAAGGGTAAGAATGAGCAGTTCTTC. It codes for CASSIAGKGKNEQFF.

The genes are TRBV10-1 and TRBJ2-3, with 8 bases fitting TRBD1. The trim removed 4 bases at V and 0 bases at J, leaving 3 bases unmatched. The CDR3 is made up of 15 amino acids. Germline lookup yields CDR1 WNHNN and CDR2 SYGVQD (reference sequence). CDR3 DNA sequence: TGCGCCAGCAGTGGGGACAGGATTAGCACAGATACGCAGTATTTT. It encodes CASSGDRISTDTQYF.

The rearrangement uses TRBV11-2 and TRBJ2-2; 7 positions agree with TRBD1. This CDR3 is built from 15 residues. The germline gives CDR1 SGHAT, CDR2 FQNNGV. V lost 5 bases and J lost 5; bases outside the gene matches: 8. The CDR3 sequence: CASSPNRGGTGELFF. The CDR3 nucleotides are TGTGCCAGCAGCCCAAACAGGGGTGGGACCGGGGAGCTGTTTTTT.

The chain uses TRBV7-3 and TRBJ2-1; D is undetermined. Trimming pared 2 bases from V and 8 bases from J, leaving 10 bases between. The V gene's germline CDR1 is SGHTA and CDR2 FQGTGA. The CDR3 length is 13 residues. The CDR3 region is CASSLSRFDEQFF. The CDR3 bases are TGTGCCAGCAGCTTATCCCGCTTCGATGAGCAGTTCTTC.

V and J are TRBV27 and TRBJ2-1; D is unclear. From germline, CDR1 is MNHEY and CDR2 SMNVEV (reference sequence). Trimming pared 6 bases from V and 8 bases from J, leaving 8 bases between. The CDR3 contains 11 residues. The CDR3 DNA reads TGTGCCAGCAGCCGACACTATGAGCAGTTCTTC. Its protein is CASSRHYEQFF.